The 7 T cell receptor beta chains below were found in one sample sequenced in a study of shared clonotypes between healthy human individuals. Clones were read by immunoSEQ multiplex PCR, and TCRdb kept only the in-frame ones, dropping some. The sample lists around 2,000,000 clones, 85% to 95% occurring once. The sequenced sample was naive CD4+ T cells sorted from blood. The subset was: CD45RA+ positively selected. These receptors were obtained from a man aged 18 to 29 in good health.

The rearrangement links TRBV29-1 to TRBJ2-1; TRBD1 matches 7 bases. Germline CDR1 is SQVTM and CDR2 is ANQGSEA. This CDR3 region has 15 residues. The junction had 13 bases not matched to a gene; V was cut back by 6 bases and J by 5 bases. The CDR3 sequence: CSVFRTGKTNNEQFF. For the CDR3, the DNA is TGCAGCGTCTTCCGGACAGGCAAGACAAACAATGAGCAGTTCTTC.

This clone was counted a single time. The same CDR3 can be traced to other DNA sequences in this sample. The chain is built from TRBV6-5 and TRBJ1-2; a weak D match, TRBD1 (6 bases). Germline V gene lookup returns CDR1 MNHEY and CDR2 SVGAGI. V was pared by 4 bases and J by 4 bases, with 10 bases between. This CDR3 has 13 residues. The CDR3 DNA is TGTGCCAGCAGTTCAACAGGGATCTATGGCTACACCTTC. It is translated as CASSSTGIYGYTF.

In the case of this clone: Other nucleotide sequences in the sample specify the same CDR3. The chain couples TRBV5-1 to TRBJ1-2; D unclear. The CDR3 extends over 14 amino acids. Germline values: CDR1 SGHRS, CDR2 YFSETQ. Trimming cost V 0 bases and J 4 bases, with 10 bases left between them. The CDR3 loop reads CASSLVPDSYGYTF. The CDR3 nucleotides are TGCGCCAGCAGCTTGGTCCCAGATTCCTATGGCTACACCTTC.

Only one count was recorded for this clone. The rearrangement uses TRBV7-9 and TRBJ2-1, with TRBD1 identical over 10 bases. The junction had 9 bases not matched to a gene; V was cut back by 1 base and J by 9 bases. Germline V gene data show CDR1 as SEHNR and CDR2 as FQNEAQ (reference sequence). This CDR3 has 16 amino acids. CDR3 amino acids: CASSLVLRQGAGEQFF. Here the CDR3 DNA reads TGTGCCAGCAGCTTAGTCCTCCGACAGGGGGCGGGTGAGCAGTTCTTC.

The J gene is TRBJ2-5, the V gene TRBV7-6, with TRBD2 matching 8 bases. Per germline, CDR1 SGHVS and CDR2 FNYEAQ. This CDR3 contains 16 residues. V lost 1 base and J lost 2; bases outside the gene matches: 6. As DNA, the CDR3 is TGTGCCAGCAGCTTAGGGCCTAGCGGGTTACAAGAGACCCAGTACTTC. This gives the protein CASSLGPSGLQETQYF.

This chain links TRBV4-1 with TRBJ2-1, with 10 bases fitting TRBD1. The V and J ends lost 0 bases and 6 bases, in that order; junction bases with no gene match: 5. Germline CDR1 is MGHRA and CDR2 is YSYEKL. This CDR3 is 16 amino acids long. In nucleotides, the CDR3 is TGCGCCAGCAGCCAAGAAGGGACAGGGGCCGGCAATGAGCAGTTCTTC. It encodes CASSQEGTGAGNEQFF.

J is TRBJ2-1 and V is TRBV10-1; D remains unclear. The CDR3 is made up of 13 amino acids. The germline V gene has CDR1 WNHNN and CDR2 SYGVQD (reference sequence). Deletions cut 5 bases from V and 8 bases from J, with 13 bases between. CDR3 DNA: TGCGCCAGCAGTCCTGCTAGGTTTTATGAGCAGTTCTTC. It codes for CASSPARFYEQFF.